This is a list of T cell receptor beta chains from one sample in a study of blood T cells in healthy people across ages. TCRdb passed the 5' RACE reads through MiXCR, listing each CDR3 protein once. The repertoire holds roughly 700,000 distinct CDR3 sequences, with 49% as singletons. Input material: blood. Receptor source: an older woman in good health. Each CDR3 is given with its conserved first and last residue. Each record gives: V gene, clone size, J gene, D gene, CDR3 DNA, CDR3 protein. D genes are given only for firm matches. A clone size is listed for some rows: how often the clone was seen (once, few, many), or a class if it is expanded.

>TRBV20-1|once|TRBJ2-7|.
TGCAGTGCTCCCTCCCCGGCCTACGAGCAGTACTTC
CSAPSPAYEQYF
>TRBV3-1|.|TRBJ2-7|.
TGTGCCAGCAGCCGAAGTAGGAACGAGCAGTACTTC
CASSRSRNEQYF
>TRBV19|.|TRBJ1-2|.
TGTGCCAGTAGCAACGGACAGTTCTATGGCTACACCTTC
CASSNGQFYGYTF
>TRBV20-1|few|TRBJ2-5|TRBD1
TGCAGTGCTGCGGAAAGGGGGCTACGAGAGACCCAGTACTTC
CSAAERGLRETQYF
>TRBV20-1|.|TRBJ2-1|.
TGCAGTGCCCAAGCCCCCAGGCGCGGCAACAATGAGCAGTTCTTC
CSAQAPRRGNNEQFF
>TRBV9|once|TRBJ2-5|.
TGTGCCAGCAGCGCCCGGCCGGGCTCGATGAGGGGAGAGACCCAGTACTTC
CASSARPGSMRGETQYF
>TRBV6-2/TRBV6-3|.|TRBJ2-2|TRBD2
TGTGCCAGCAGTTACTCGGCCGGGAGGGCGAACACCGGGGAGCTGTTTTTT
CASSYSAGRANTGELFF
>TRBV2|few|TRBJ2-7|TRBD1
TGTGCCAGCAGTGTGATAGGGACAGGAACCTACGAGCAGTACTTC
CASSVIGTGTYEQYF
>TRBV5-5|.|TRBJ2-1|TRBD2
TGTGCCAGCAGCTTGGCTCCCCAGAGCGGGGAGTACAATGAGCAGTTCTTC
CASSLAPQSGEYNEQFF
>TRBV20-1|many|TRBJ2-1|TRBD2
TGCAGTGCTACCATAGCGGGGGGAATAGGGGAGCAGTTCTTC
CSATIAGGIGEQFF
>TRBV3-1|.|TRBJ2-1|.
TGTGCCAGCAGCCTAAACTTGAGGGGTGAGCAGTTCTTC
CASSLNLRGEQFF
>TRBV7-2|.|TRBJ1-1|.
TGTGCCAGCAGCCGTACTCTAACAGGGAACACTGAAGCTTTCTTT
CASSRTLTGNTEAFF
>TRBV3-1|few|TRBJ1-2|.
TGTGCCAGCAGCCAACGAATGAGCGGCTACACCTTC
CASSQRMSGYTF
>TRBV27|.|TRBJ1-1|TRBD1
TGTGCCAGCAGTCGTAAACAGGGGGAGGTAGCTTTCTTT
CASSRKQGEVAFF
>TRBV5-1|.|TRBJ1-2|.
TGCGCCAGCAGCACTGGCCTCGGGATTCTGGGAGGCTACACCTTC
CASSTGLGILGGYTF
>TRBV12-3/TRBV12-4|once|TRBJ2-1|.
TGTGCCAGCAGTTTAGCGCGCAGCGGTGGGTATGATGAGCAGTTCTTC
CASSLARSGGYDEQFF
>TRBV6-2/TRBV6-3|.|TRBJ2-2|.
TGTGCCAGCAGGGAAAGCGGGAACACCGGGGAGCTGTTTTTT
CASRESGNTGELFF
>TRBV5-1|.|TRBJ2-1|.
TGCGCCAGCAGTCGGGGCGCCGTCCGCGGGAATGAGCAGTTCTTC
CASSRGAVRGNEQFF
>TRBV7-2|few|TRBJ2-5|.
TGTGCCAGCAGCTTAGTTTTCGGTTCCTACAATGAGCAGTACTTC
CASSLVFGSYNEQYF
>TRBV20-1|.|TRBJ1-2|.
TGCAGTCCTTTCTACCCCAACTATGGCTACACCTTC
CSPFYPNYGYTF
>TRBV15|.|TRBJ2-3|.
TGTGCCACCAGAGAACAGGGTGGCACAGATACGCAGTATTTT
CATREQGGTDTQYF
>TRBV6-5|few|TRBJ2-1|.
TGTGCCAGCGGTAGTAGGGAGGAGCAGTTCTTC
CASGSREEQFF
>TRBV6-5|few|TRBJ2-7|TRBD2
TGTGCCAGCTCCCGGCTCGGGACTAGCCCCAACTACGAGCAGTACTTC
CASSRLGTSPNYEQYF
>TRBV29-1|.|TRBJ2-7|.
TGCAGCGTTGTGTTCTGGGATGGGGACGAGCAGTACTTC
CSVVFWDGDEQYF
>TRBV6-1|.|TRBJ2-7|.
TGTGCCAGCAATGGACAGCGGGGCAGCTACGGGCAGTACTTC
CASNGQRGSYGQYF
>TRBV9|.|TRBJ2-5|.
TGTGCCAGCAGCGTTTCTTTCGGGACCCAGTACTTC
CASSVSFGTQYF
>TRBV7-3|many|TRBJ2-7|TRBD2
TGTGCCAGCAGCTTCGCTAGCGGGAACTCCTACGAGCAGTACTTC
CASSFASGNSYEQYF
>TRBV6-5|.|TRBJ2-3|.
TGTGCCAGCAGTTACACAGGGTTGACAGATGCGCAGTATTTT
CASSYTGLTDAQYF
>TRBV21-1|few|TRBJ1-2|.
TGTGCCAGCAGCAATAGGCAGGGGGCGGATGGCTACACCTTC
CASSNRQGADGYTF
>TRBV5-1|.|TRBJ1-2|.
TGCGCCAGCAGCTTAGAGGGTGAACACTATGGCTACACCTTC
CASSLEGEHYGYTF
>TRBV5-1|.|TRBJ2-1|.
TGCGCCAGCAGCTTGGGTGGCCGCAAGAATGAGCAGTTCTTC
CASSLGGRKNEQFF
>TRBV20-1|.|TRBJ2-7|.
TGCAGTGCTAGTTCAACGGGGACCAAGCAGTACTTC
CSASSTGTKQYF
>TRBV7-8|.|TRBJ1-6|TRBD1
TGTGCCAGCAGCAGAGAACAGGGGGCGCGATCACCCCTCCACTTT
CASSREQGARSPLHF
>TRBV20-1|once|TRBJ2-7|.
TGCAGTGCTAGAGATAGTGTCGGGCCCTCCTACGAGCAGTACTTC
CSARDSVGPSYEQYF
>TRBV28|many|TRBJ2-5|.
TGTGCCAGCAGTCCGATGGCTGGTGAGACCCAGTACTTC
CASSPMAGETQYF
>TRBV7-6|.|TRBJ2-7|.
TGTGCCAGCAGCTTATCTGGAGGGGCTTCTCACGAGCAGTACTTC
CASSLSGGASHEQYF
>TRBV9|once|TRBJ2-4|.
TGTGCCAGCAGCGTAGGACAGCTAGCCAAAAACATTCAGTACTTC
CASSVGQLAKNIQYF
>TRBV18|.|TRBJ1-6|TRBD1
TGTGCCAGCTCACTGGACAGGGGGATCTATAATTCACCCCTCCACTTT
CASSLDRGIYNSPLHF
>TRBV6-2/TRBV6-3|few|TRBJ2-6|.
TGTGCCAGCAGTTACTCTGTACCGGCCAACGTCCTGACTTTC
CASSYSVPANVLTF
>TRBV20-1|.|TRBJ1-1|.
TGCAGTGCTAGAGACCGGGCTGAAGCTTTCTTT
CSARDRAEAFF
>TRBV6-2/TRBV6-3|.|TRBJ2-7|.
TGTGCCAGCTCAGACGGTGGACACAAGATCTACGAGCAGTACTTC
CASSDGGHKIYEQYF
>TRBV28|many|TRBJ2-5|.
TGTGCCAGCAGGCTAAGGGGACACCAAGAAGAGACCCAGTACTTC
CASRLRGHQEETQYF
>TRBV12-3/TRBV12-4|few|TRBJ1-2|.
TGTGCCAGCAGCCGAAGTGGGGATAACTATGGCTACACCTTC
CASSRSGDNYGYTF
>TRBV30|few|TRBJ1-2|.
TGTGCCTGGAGTGGGGGGACCTATGGCTACACCTTC
CAWSGGTYGYTF
>TRBV7-3|once|TRBJ2-7|.
TGTGCCAGCAGCGAAGGCGCCAGGGCCAGGGGCTACGAGCAGTACTTC
CASSEGARARGYEQYF
>TRBV20-1|.|TRBJ1-1|TRBD1
TGCAGTGCTACTCGGGGACAGCCGAACACTGAAGCTTTCTTT
CSATRGQPNTEAFF
>TRBV5-1|.|TRBJ1-3|TRBD1
TGCGCCAGCAGCGTGGGACAGGGGAGTAACACCATATATTTT
CASSVGQGSNTIYF
>TRBV7-2|.|TRBJ2-7|.
TGTGCCAGCAGCTCGTATCGCCCACTTTCCTACGAGCAGTACTTC
CASSSYRPLSYEQYF
>TRBV12-3/TRBV12-4|.|TRBJ2-5|TRBD2
TGTGCCAGCAGGCAAGCAGCGGGAGACTACAATGAGCAGTACTTC
CASRQAAGDYNEQYF
>TRBV25-1|.|TRBJ2-3|TRBD1
TGTGCCAGCAGTGAAAGGGGACAGCTCACAGATACGCAGTATTTT
CASSERGQLTDTQYF
>TRBV20-1|few|TRBJ2-2|.
TGCAGTGCTAGAATACGGGACTCCCAAGGCGGGGAGCTGTTTTTT
CSARIRDSQGGELFF
>TRBV20-1|.|TRBJ1-2|.
TGCAGTGCTAGAGAGAACCGACAGGTTAACTATGGCTACACCTTC
CSARENRQVNYGYTF
>TRBV20-1|.|TRBJ2-3|.
TGCACAATGACAGCATCCACAGATACGCAGTATTTT
CTMTASTDTQYF
>TRBV13|few|TRBJ2-5|.
TGTGCCAGCAGCGGGGGCGGGGCCCAAGAGACCCAGTACTTC
CASSGGGAQETQYF
>TRBV2|.|TRBJ2-3|TRBD2
TGTGCCAGCAGCCAAAGGGGGCGGACTAGCGGGACCACAGATACGCTGTATTTT
CASSQRGRTSGTTDTLYF
>TRBV3-1|many|TRBJ2-7|.
TGTGCCAGCAGCCAAGATCCGGGGCTACTCTACGAGCAGTACTTC
CASSQDPGLLYEQYF
>TRBV20-1|.|TRBJ2-7|TRBD2
TGCAGTGCCCTGACTAGCGGGAGAGTCTACGAGCAGTACTTC
CSALTSGRVYEQYF
>TRBV9|.|TRBJ2-5|.
TGTGCCAGCAGTCTCAGGAGGACAGCAGAGACCCAGTACTTC
CASSLRRTAETQYF
>TRBV5-1|many|TRBJ2-3|TRBD1
TGCGCCAGCAGCTTGAGAACAGGGGGGACCACAGATACGCAGTATTTT
CASSLRTGGTTDTQYF